This TCR beta chain was recovered during a study of shared clonotypes between healthy human individuals. This CDR3 is built from 16 residues. J gave up 1 base and V 5 bases, and 7 bases lay outside the gene matches. Germline V gives CDR1 SGHDT, CDR2 YYEEEE. The data were produced by immunoSEQ multiplex PCR, yet TCRdb's version contains in-frame clones alone and is incomplete. Of a few hundred thousand clones listed, approximately 71% are singletons. The chain combines TRBV5-6 with TRBJ2-4; 9 bases map to TRBD1. The clonotype comes from a woman between 40 and 50 years old in good health. Some clones in this sample may be carry-over from other donors' samples. The source material was PBMCs. The CDR3 sequence: CASSLGQGKAKNIQYF. For the CDR3, the DNA is TGTGCCAGCAGTTTAGGACAGGGGAAGGCCAAAAACATTCAGTACTTC.